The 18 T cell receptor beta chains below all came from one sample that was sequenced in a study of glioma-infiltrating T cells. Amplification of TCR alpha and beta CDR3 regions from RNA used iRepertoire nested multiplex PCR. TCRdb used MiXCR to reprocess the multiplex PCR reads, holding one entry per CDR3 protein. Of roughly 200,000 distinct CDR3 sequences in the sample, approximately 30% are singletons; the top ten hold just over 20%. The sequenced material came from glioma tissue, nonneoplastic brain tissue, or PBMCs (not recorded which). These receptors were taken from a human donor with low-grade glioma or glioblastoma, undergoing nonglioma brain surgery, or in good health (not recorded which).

The CDR3 DNA is TGCGCCAGCAGCTTGACAGGCATGAACACTGAAGCTTTCTTT. Translating it yields CASSLTGMNTEAFF. The genes are TRBV5-1 and TRBJ1-1, with a tentative D call TRBD1 (5 bases). This CDR3 spans 14 amino acids. Between the trimmed V and J ends, which lost 1 base and 0 bases, there was a span of 7 bases. Germline V lookup: CDR1 SGHRS, CDR2 YFSETQ. The full variable domain, rest sourced from reference TRBV5-1 and TRBJ1-1, is KAGVTQTPRYLIKTRGQQVTLSCSPISGHRSVSWYQQTPGQGLQFLFEYFSETQRNKGNFPGRFSGRQFSNSRSEMNVSTLELGDSALYLCASSLTGMNTEAFFGQGTRLTVV.

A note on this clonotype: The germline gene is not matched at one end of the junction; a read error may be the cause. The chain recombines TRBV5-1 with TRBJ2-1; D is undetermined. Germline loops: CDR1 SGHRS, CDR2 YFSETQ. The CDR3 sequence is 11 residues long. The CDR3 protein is CASSSHNEKFF. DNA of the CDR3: TGCGCCAGCAGCTCCCACAATGAGAAGTTCTTC.

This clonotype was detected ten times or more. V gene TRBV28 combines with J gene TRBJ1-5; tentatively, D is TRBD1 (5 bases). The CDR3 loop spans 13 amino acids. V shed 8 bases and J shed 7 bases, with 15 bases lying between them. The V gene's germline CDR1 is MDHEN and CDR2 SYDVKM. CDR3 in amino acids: CASQNGGVQPQHF. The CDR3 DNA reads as TGTGCCAGCCAGAACGGGGGGGTCCAGCCCCAGCATTTT.

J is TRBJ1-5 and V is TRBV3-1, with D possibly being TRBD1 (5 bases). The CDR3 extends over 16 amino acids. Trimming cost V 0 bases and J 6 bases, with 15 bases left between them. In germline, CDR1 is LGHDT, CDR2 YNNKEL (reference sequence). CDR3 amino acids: CASSQDEVAGIQPQHF. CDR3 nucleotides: TGTGCCAGCAGCCAAGATGAGGTCGCAGGGATTCAGCCCCAGCATTTT.

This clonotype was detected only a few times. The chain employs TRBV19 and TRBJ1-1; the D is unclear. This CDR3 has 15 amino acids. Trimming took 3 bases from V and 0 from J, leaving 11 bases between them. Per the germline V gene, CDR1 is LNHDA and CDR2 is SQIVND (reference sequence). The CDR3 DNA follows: TGTGCCAGTAGTATTCAGAACAACCTGAACACTGAAGCTTTCTTT. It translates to CASSIQNNLNTEAFF.

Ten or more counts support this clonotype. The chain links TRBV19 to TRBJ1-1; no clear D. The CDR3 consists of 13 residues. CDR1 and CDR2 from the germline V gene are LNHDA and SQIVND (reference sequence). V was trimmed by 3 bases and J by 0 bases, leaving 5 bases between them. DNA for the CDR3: TGTGCCAGTAGTATTAATATGAACACTGAAGCTTTCTTT. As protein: CASSINMNTEAFF.

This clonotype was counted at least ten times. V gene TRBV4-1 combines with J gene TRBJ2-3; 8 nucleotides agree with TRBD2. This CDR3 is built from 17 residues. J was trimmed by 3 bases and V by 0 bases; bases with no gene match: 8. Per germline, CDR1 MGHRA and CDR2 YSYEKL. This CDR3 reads CASSQDHLAGLTDTQYF. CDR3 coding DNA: TGCGCCAGCAGCCAAGATCACTTAGCGGGACTAACAGATACGCAGTATTTT.

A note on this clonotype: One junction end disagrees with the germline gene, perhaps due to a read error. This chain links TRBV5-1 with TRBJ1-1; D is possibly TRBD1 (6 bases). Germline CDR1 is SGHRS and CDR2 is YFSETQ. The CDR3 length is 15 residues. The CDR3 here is CSSIPGHPMNTEAFF. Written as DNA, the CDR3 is TGCTCCAGCATCCCGGGACATCCCATGAACACTGAAGCTTTCTTT. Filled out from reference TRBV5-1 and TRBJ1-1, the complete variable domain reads KAGVTQTPRYLIKTRGQQVTLSCSPISGHRSVSWYQQTPGQGLQFLFEYFSETQRNKGNFPGRFSGRQFSNSRSEMNVSTLELGDSALYLCSSIPGHPMNTEAFFGQGTRLTVV.

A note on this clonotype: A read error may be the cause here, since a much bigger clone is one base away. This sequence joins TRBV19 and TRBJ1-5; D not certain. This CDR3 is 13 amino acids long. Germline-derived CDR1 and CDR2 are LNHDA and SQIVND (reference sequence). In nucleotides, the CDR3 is TGTTCCAGTAGTATAAACGCAAATCAGCCCCAGCATTTT. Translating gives CSSSINANQPQHF.

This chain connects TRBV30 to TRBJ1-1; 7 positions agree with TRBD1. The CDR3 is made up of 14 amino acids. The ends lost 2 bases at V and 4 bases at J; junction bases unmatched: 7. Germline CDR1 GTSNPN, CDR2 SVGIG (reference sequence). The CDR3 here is CAWSPTRGITEAFF. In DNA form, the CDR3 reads TGTGCCTGGAGTCCAACCAGGGGGATCACTGAAGCTTTCTTT.

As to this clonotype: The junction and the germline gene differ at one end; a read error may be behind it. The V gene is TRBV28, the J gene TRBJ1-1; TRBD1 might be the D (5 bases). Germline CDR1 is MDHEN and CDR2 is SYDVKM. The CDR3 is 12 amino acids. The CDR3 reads CASISGGTEVFF. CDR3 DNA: TGTGCCAGCATCTCAGGTGGGACTGAAGTTTTCTTT.

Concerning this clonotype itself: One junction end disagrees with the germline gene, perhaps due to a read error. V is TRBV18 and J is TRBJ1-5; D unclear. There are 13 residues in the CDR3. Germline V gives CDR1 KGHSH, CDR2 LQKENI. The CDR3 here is CASSPEGNHPHHF. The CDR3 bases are TGTGCCAGCTCACCTGAGGGTAATCATCCCCATCATTTT.

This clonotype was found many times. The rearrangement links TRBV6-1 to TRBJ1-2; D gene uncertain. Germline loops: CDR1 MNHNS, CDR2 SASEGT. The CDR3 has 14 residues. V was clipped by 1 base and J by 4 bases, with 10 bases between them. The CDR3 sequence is CASSEEEGAYGYTF. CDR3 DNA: TGTGCCAGCAGTGAAGAGGAGGGTGCCTATGGCTACACCTTC.

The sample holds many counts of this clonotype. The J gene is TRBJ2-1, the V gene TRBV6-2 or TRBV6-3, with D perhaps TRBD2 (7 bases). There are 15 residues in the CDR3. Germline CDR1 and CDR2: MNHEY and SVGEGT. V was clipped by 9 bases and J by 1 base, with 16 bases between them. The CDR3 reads CASTTRGASYNEQFF. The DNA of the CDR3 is TGTGCCAGTACCACCCGGGGGGCATCCTACAATGAGCAGTTCTTC.

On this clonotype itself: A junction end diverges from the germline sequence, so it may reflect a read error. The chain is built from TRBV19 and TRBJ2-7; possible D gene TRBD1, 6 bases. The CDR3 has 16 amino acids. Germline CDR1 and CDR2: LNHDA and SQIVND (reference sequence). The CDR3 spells CASSSESETGSGEQSF. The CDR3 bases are TGTGCCAGTAGTTCAGAATCCGAAACAGGGTCCGGCGAGCAGTCCTTC.

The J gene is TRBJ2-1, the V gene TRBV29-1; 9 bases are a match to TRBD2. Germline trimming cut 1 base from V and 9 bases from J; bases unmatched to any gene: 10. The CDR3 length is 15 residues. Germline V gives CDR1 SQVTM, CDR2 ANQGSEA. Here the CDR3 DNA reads TGCAGCGTTGAAGTGGCGAGCGGGAGGTTTTTTGAGCAGTTCTTC. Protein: CSVEVASGRFFEQFF.

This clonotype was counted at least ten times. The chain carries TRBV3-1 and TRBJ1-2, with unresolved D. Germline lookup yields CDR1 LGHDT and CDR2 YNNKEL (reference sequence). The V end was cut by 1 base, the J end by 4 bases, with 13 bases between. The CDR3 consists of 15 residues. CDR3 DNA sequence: TGTGCCAGCAGCCAAGTACTAGATTCAGGCTATGGCTACACCTTC. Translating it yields CASSQVLDSGYGYTF.

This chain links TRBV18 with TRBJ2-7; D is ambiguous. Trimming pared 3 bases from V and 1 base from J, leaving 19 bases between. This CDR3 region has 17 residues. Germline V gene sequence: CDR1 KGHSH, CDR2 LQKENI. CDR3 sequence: CASSPPSQALGSYEQYF. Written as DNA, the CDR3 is TGTGCCAGCTCACCCCCCTCGCAGGCGTTAGGGTCCTACGAGCAGTACTTC.